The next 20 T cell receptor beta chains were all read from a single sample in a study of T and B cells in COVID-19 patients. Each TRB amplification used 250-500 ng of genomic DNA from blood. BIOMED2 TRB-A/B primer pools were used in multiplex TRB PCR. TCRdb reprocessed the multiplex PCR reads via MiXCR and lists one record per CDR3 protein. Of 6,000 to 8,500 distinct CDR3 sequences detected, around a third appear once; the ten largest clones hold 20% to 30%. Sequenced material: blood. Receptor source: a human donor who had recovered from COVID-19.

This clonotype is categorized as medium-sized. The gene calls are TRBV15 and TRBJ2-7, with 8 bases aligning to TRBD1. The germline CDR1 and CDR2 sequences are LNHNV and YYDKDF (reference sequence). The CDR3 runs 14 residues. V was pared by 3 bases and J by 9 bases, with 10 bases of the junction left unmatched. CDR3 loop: CATSSYRTGGWQYV. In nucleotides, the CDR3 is TGTGCCACCAGCAGTTACCGTACAGGGGGATGGCAGTACGTC.

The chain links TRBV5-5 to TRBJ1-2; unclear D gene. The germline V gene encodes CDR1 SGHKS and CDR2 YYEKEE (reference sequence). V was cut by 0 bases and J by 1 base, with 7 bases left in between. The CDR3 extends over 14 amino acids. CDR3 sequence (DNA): TGTGCCAGCAGCTTGGGTAGCCATAACTATGGCTACACCTTC. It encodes CASSLGSHNYGYTF.

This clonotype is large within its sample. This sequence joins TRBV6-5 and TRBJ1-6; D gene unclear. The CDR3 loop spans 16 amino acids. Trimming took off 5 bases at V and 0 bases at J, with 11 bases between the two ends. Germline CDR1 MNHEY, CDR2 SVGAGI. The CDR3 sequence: CASSPLSSSYNSPLHF. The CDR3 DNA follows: TGTGCCAGCAGTCCCCTGTCCAGCTCCTATAATTCACCCCTCCACTTT.

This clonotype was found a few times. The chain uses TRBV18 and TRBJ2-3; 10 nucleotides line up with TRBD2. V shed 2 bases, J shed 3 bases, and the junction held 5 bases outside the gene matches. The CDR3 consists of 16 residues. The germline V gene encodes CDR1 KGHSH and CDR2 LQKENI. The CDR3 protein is CASSPSGGAGTDTQYF. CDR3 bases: TGTGCCAGCTCACCAAGCGGGGGGGCCGGAACAGATACGCAGTATTTT.

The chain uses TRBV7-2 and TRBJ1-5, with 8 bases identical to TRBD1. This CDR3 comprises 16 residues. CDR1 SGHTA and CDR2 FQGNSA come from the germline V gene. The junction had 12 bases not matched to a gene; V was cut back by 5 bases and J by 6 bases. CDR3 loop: CASSPHRDRFFQPQHF. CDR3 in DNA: TGTGCCAGCAGCCCACACCGGGACAGGTTCTTTCAGCCCCAGCATTTT.

CDR3 DNA: TGTGCCAGCAGCTTACAGGGGGTCCACACCGGGGAGCTGTTTTTT. Protein sequence: CASSLQGVHTGELFF. The V and J genes are TRBV5-6 and TRBJ2-2; 8 bases agree with TRBD1. The CDR3 extends over 15 amino acids. Germline CDR1 is SGHDT and CDR2 is YYEEEE. Losses at the gene ends were 2 bases for V and 3 bases for J; bases not matched to a gene: 3.

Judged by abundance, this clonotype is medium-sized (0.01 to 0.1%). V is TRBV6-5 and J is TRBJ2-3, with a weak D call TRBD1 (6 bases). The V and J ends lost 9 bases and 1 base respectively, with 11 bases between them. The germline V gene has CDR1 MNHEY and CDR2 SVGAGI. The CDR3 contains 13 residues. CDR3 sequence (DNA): TGTGCCAGTACAGGGACGGGCACAGATACGCAGTATTTT. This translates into CASTGTGTDTQYF.

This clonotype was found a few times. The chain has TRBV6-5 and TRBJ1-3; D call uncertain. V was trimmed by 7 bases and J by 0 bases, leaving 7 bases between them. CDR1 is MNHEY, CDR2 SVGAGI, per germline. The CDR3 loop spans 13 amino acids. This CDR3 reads CASKVYSGNTIYF. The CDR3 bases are TGTGCCAGCAAAGTCTACTCTGGAAACACCATATATTTT.

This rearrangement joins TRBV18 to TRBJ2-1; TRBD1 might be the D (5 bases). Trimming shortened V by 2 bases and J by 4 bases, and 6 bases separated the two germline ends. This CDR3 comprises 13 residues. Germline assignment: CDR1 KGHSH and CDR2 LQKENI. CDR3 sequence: CASSPDRYNEQFF. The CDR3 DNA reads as TGTGCCAGCTCACCAGACAGATACAATGAGCAGTTCTTC.

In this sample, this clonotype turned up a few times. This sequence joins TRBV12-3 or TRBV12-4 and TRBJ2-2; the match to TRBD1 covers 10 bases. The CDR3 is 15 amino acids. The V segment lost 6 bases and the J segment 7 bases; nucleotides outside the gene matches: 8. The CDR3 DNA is TGTGCCAGCAGGTCCGGGACAGGGGCAAGCGGGGAGCTGTTTTTT. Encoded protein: CASRSGTGASGELFF.

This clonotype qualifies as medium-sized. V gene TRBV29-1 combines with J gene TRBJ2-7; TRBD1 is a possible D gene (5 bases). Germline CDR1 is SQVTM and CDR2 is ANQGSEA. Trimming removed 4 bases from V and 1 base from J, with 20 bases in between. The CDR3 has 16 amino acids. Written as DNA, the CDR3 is TGCAGCGTTGCCGACAGCGAGCGAGGCTGGTCCTACGAGCAGTACTTC. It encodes CSVADSERGWSYEQYF.

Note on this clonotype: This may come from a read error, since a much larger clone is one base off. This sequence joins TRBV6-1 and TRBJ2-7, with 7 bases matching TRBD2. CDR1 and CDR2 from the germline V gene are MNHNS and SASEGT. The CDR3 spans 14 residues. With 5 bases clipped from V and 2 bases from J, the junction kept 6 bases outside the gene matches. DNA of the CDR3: TGTGCCAGCAGTAGAAGCGGGGCCGCCTACGAGCAGTACGTC. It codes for CASSRSGAAYEQYV.

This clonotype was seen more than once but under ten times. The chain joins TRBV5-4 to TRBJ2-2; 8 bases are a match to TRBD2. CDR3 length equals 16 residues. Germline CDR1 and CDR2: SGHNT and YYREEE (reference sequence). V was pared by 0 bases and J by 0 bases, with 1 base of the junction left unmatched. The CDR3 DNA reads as TGTGCCAGCAGCTTGGCGGGGGGGTCGAACACCGGGGAGCTGTTTTTT. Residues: CASSLAGGSNTGELFF.

The CDR3 coding sequence is TGTGCCAGCAGCCCAGGGACAGGGAACACCGGGGAGCTGTTTTTT. It codes for CASSPGTGNTGELFF. The chain uses TRBV6-1 and TRBJ2-2, with 8 bases aligning to TRBD1. This CDR3 is built from 15 residues. Trimming at V came to 6 bases and at J to 1 base, leaving 4 bases not matched to a gene. Germline lookup yields CDR1 MNHNS and CDR2 SASEGT.

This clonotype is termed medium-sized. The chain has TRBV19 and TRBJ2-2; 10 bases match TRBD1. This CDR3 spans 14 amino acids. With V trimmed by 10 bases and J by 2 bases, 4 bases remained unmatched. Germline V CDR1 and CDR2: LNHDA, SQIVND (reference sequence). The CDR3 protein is CATRDRGNTGELFF. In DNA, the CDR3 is TGTGCCACGCGGGACAGGGGTAACACCGGGGAGCTGTTTTTT.

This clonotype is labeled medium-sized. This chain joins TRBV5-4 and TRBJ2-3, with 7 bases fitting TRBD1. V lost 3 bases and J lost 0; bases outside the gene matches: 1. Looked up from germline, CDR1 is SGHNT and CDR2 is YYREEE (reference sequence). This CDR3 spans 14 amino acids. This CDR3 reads CASSWDRSTDTQYF. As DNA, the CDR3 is TGTGCCAGCAGCTGGGACAGAAGCACAGATACGCAGTATTTT.

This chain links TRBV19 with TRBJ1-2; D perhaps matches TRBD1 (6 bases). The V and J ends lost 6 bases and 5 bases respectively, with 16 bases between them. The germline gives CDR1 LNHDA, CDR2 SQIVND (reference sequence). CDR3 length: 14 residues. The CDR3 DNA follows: TGTGCCAGTAGATCCGGGGGCGAGGGGTATGGCTACACCTTC. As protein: CASRSGGEGYGYTF.

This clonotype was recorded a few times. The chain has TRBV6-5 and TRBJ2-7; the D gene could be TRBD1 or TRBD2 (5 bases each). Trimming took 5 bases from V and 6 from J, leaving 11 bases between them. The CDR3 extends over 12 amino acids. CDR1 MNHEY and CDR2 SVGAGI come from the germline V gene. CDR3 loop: CASSGTPSEQYF. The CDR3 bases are TGTGCCAGCAGTGGGACCCCCTCCGAGCAGTACTTC.

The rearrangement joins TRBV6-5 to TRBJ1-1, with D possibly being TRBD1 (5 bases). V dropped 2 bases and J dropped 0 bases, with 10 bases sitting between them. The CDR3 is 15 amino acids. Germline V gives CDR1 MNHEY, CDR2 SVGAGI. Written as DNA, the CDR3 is TGTGCCAGCAGTTACGGGAGACAGATGAACACTGAAGCTTTCTTT. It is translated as CASSYGRQMNTEAFF.

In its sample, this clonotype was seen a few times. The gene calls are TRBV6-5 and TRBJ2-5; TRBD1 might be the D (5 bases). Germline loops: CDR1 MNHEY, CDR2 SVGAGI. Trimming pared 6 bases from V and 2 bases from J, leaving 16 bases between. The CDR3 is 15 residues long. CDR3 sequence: CASRFDSRGQETQYF. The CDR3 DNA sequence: TGTGCCAGCAGATTCGACAGTAGGGGACAAGAGACCCAGTACTTC.